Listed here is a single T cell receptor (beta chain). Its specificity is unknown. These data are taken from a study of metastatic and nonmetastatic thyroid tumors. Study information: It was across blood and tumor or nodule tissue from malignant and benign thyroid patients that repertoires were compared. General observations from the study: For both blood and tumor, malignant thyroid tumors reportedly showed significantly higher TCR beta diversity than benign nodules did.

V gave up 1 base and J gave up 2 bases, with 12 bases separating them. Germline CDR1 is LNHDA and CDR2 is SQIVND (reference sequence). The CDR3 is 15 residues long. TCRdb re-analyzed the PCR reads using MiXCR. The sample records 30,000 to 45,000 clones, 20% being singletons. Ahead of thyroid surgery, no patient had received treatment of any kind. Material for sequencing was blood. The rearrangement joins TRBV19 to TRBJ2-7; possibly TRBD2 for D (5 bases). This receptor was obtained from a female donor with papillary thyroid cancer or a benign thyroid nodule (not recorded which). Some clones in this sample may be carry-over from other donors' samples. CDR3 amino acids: CASSIVSEGPYEQYF. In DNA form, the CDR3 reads TGTGCCAGTAGTATAGTGTCCGAGGGTCCCTACGAGCAGTACTTC.